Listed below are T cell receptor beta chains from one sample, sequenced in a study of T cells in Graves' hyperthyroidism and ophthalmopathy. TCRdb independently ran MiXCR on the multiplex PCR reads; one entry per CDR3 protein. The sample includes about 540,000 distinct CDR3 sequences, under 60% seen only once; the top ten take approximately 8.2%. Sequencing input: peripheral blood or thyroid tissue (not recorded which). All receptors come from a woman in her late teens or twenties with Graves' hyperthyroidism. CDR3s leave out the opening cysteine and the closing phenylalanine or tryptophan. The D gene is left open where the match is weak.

cdr3_aa: ASSPRNIGNTEAF
j_call: TRBJ1-1
v_call: TRBV7-2
d_call: .

cdr3_aa: ASRGGLAVQETQY
j_call: TRBJ2-5
v_call: TRBV2
d_call: TRBD2

cdr3_aa: ASSGTGGVEYGYT
j_call: TRBJ1-2
v_call: TRBV19
d_call: TRBD1

cdr3_aa: ASSAQRDGSPLH
j_call: TRBJ1-6
v_call: TRBV2
d_call: .

cdr3_aa: ATSATFDGGVQETQY
j_call: TRBJ2-5
v_call: TRBV24-1
d_call: .

cdr3_aa: ATSMSRGGDEQF
j_call: .
v_call: TRBV15
d_call: .

cdr3_aa: ASSFVAPGQEVQPQH
j_call: TRBJ1-5
v_call: TRBV2
d_call: TRBD1

cdr3_aa: ASKEPRAGNYGYT
j_call: TRBJ1-2
v_call: TRBV2
d_call: .

cdr3_aa: ASSVGTLGSFGELF
j_call: TRBJ2-2
v_call: TRBV9
d_call: .

cdr3_aa: ASSARPSGRAGTQY
j_call: TRBJ2-5
v_call: TRBV2
d_call: TRBD2

cdr3_aa: AISTGQGMNTEAF
j_call: TRBJ1-1
v_call: TRBV10-3
d_call: TRBD1

cdr3_aa: SVDVVRNTEAF
j_call: TRBJ1-1
v_call: TRBV29-1
d_call: .

cdr3_aa: AWSRPPNQPQH
j_call: TRBJ1-5
v_call: TRBV30
d_call: .

cdr3_aa: ASSLWAGGPETQY
j_call: TRBJ2-5
v_call: TRBV7-9
d_call: TRBD1

cdr3_aa: ASSPRRGRNTGELF
j_call: TRBJ2-2
v_call: TRBV19
d_call: .

cdr3_aa: ASSSDSVHEQY
j_call: TRBJ2-7
v_call: TRBV5-1
d_call: .

cdr3_aa: ASSLKGRDVYGYT
j_call: TRBJ1-2
v_call: TRBV14
d_call: .

cdr3_aa: AISYGSHNEKLF
j_call: TRBJ1-4
v_call: TRBV6-5
d_call: .

cdr3_aa: ASKEGFLNQPQH
j_call: TRBJ1-5
v_call: TRBV5-2
d_call: .

cdr3_aa: ASSAQGVGELF
j_call: TRBJ2-2
v_call: TRBV2
d_call: TRBD1

cdr3_aa: ASSLAPGQGRGYT
j_call: TRBJ1-2
v_call: TRBV7-9
d_call: TRBD1

cdr3_aa: ASSIMGHRTEQY
j_call: TRBJ2-7
v_call: TRBV19
d_call: .

cdr3_aa: ASSSLSSYEQY
j_call: TRBJ2-7
v_call: TRBV12-3/TRBV12-4
d_call: .

cdr3_aa: SARGGTHY
j_call: TRBJ2-5
v_call: TRBV20-1
d_call: TRBD2

cdr3_aa: SASRLAGLYEQY
j_call: TRBJ2-7
v_call: TRBV20-1
d_call: TRBD2

cdr3_aa: ASELAGGSNEQY
j_call: .
v_call: TRBV5-2
d_call: .

cdr3_aa: ATNSLRGQVGHQQY
j_call: TRBJ2-7
v_call: TRBV2
d_call: TRBD1

cdr3_aa: SVEEQGGGYT
j_call: TRBJ1-2
v_call: TRBV29-1
d_call: .

cdr3_aa: SVRSGSYEQY
j_call: TRBJ2-7
v_call: TRBV20-1
d_call: TRBD2

cdr3_aa: SVATGSIYEQY
j_call: TRBJ2-7
v_call: TRBV29-1
d_call: .

cdr3_aa: ANRDSYEQY
j_call: TRBJ2-7
v_call: TRBV11-2
d_call: .

cdr3_aa: ASSPTGDESYEQY
j_call: TRBJ2-7
v_call: TRBV7-9
d_call: .

cdr3_aa: ASSEFGNSPLH
j_call: TRBJ1-6
v_call: TRBV9
d_call: .

cdr3_aa: SVEERGAGGIYEQY
j_call: TRBJ2-7
v_call: TRBV29-1
d_call: TRBD1

cdr3_aa: SSPPGGSYEQY
j_call: TRBJ2-7
v_call: TRBV29-1
d_call: TRBD2

cdr3_aa: ATETGGAGANVLT
j_call: TRBJ2-6
v_call: TRBV15
d_call: TRBD1

cdr3_aa: ASGGEANEKLF
j_call: TRBJ1-4
v_call: TRBV7-9
d_call: .